This T cell receptor beta chain was obtained from a study of radiotherapy plus CTLA-4 blockade in lung cancer (dated by TCRdb to about 2018). For the study in its entirety: Among the enrolled patients, approximately 17% had an objective response, and 31% reached disease control. Study-wide conclusions, independent of this receptor: The strongest predictors of response were reported to be early dynamic shifts in blood T cell clones along with a rise in serum interferon-beta following radiation. After treatment with radiotherapy and ipilimumab, TCR clones that originated in tumors expanded in peripheral blood.

In regard to this clone: It lacks a known antigen. The junction departs from the called germline gene at one end, perhaps through a read error.

The method was the immunoSEQ multiplex PCR assay. Sourced from immuneACCESS, this table was stored by TCRdb with only in-frame sequences that have V and J called. A share of the clones is absent; for the studies checked, an unresolved V gene accounts for under half, and the remainder has no known explanation. The sample records some 35,000 clones, 85% of which are singletons. 5.8% of the sample goes to the ten largest clones. The study evaluated CTLA-4 blockade (ipilimumab) given together with focal radiation therapy in patients who had chemo-refractory metastatic non-small-cell lung cancer. Per the germline V gene, MDHEN is the CDR1 and SYDVKM is the CDR2. The CDR3 measures 14 amino acids from cysteine to phenylalanine. Only the CDR3 portion is preserved as DNA: 42 bases, with reading frame beginning at the first base.

This sequence uses TRBV28 and TRBJ2-5, with TRBD1 as a weak D call on 6 bases. This clonotype was sampled from a human donor with non-small cell lung cancer who had stable disease on radiotherapy plus ipilimumab. The material was peripheral blood, obtained from a patient treated with radiotherapy plus ipilimumab. DNA sequence: TGTGCCAGCAGTTTACGCAGGGGCCAAGAGTCCCAGTACTTC. Its translation reads: CASSLRRGQESQYF.